Sequencing of this T cell receptor beta chain was carried out in a study of regulatory T cells in long-lasting Graves disease (dated by TCRdb to the early 2020s). A note on the overall study: Persistent Graves' disease meant more than 5 years of antithyroid drug treatment with TSH receptor autoantibodies that stayed positive. Patients with persistent Graves' disease were compared with patients with newly diagnosed Graves' disease using TCR sequencing and RNA sequencing of peripheral blood. The study was registered as a clinical trial and conducted in China. A total of about 35 samples underwent TCR sequencing, from 13 patients with persistent Graves' disease and 20 patients with newly diagnosed Graves' disease. Persistent Graves' disease patients in the clinical cohort had taken antithyroid drugs for roughly ten years on average.

Paper-wide results and their limitations: A larger number of public clonotypes was shared among persistent patients (under 3,000) than among newly diagnosed patients (approximately 930). The authors noted that the small sample size was a limitation that may lower accuracy. Compared with newly diagnosed patients, persistent Graves' disease patients had lower TCR Shannon entropy and fewer highly expanded clones, which suggests clonal expansion. Persistent disease showed preferential use of TRBV28, TRBJ1-2 and TRBJ2-5, whereas newly diagnosed disease favored TRBV20-1 and TRBJ2-1. Sequencing and analysis were restricted to the TCR beta chain. Because the primary lesion, thyroid tissue, could not be accessed, the study looked at peripheral blood alone.

This clonotype came up a few times. No cognate antigen has been identified for it. Base qualities are not recorded, but no much larger clone differs from it by a single base. The library came from multiplex PCR. The sequencing machine was an Illumina HiSeq 4000. iRepertoire HTBI primers and Arm-PCR amplification of CDR3 regions were used to construct TCR beta libraries. Before sequencing, the PCR products went through gel purification. The source study handled its data this way. Gene usage analysis of CDR3 amino acid clonotypes used the 55 to 65 TRBV and around 13 TRBJ segments found across samples. COPE and FqMerger were used to merge filtered high-quality paired reads into contigs. BLAST was used to align contigs to the IMGT TRBV, TRBD and TRBJ reference genes, and CDR3 was defined following IMGT. Highly expanded clones were defined as clonotypes with a frequency above 0.1%. Shannon entropy served as the measure of repertoire diversity, while the Gini coefficient captured V-J evenness. A clonotype was considered public if more than one individual shared it. TCRdb reworked the public reads: Q25 trimming with fastp, MiXCR clone assembly, productive beta chains retained. Every CDR3 protein is listed once, alongside the most common genes and DNA of its rows. Clone size and V and J calls follow TCRdb, not the original study. In this sample the table shows 310,000 or so distinct CDR3 sequences, around a fifth of which occur a single time. Approximately 31% of the sample is taken by the ten largest.

CDR1 MNHEY and CDR2 SVGAGI are derived from the germline V gene. The CDR3 spans 17 residues, from the cysteine through the phenylalanine. Only the CDR3 part of the read is kept: 51 bases, read in frame from the first base. V ends up 2 bases short and J 2 bases short, with an unmatched junction base count of 7. The sample's time point label, decoded: persistent/refractory GD, antithyroid drugs over 5 years with positive TRAb. For both TCR sequencing and RNA sequencing, RNA was extracted from PBMCs in TRIzol. The diagnosis of Graves' disease was made according to American Thyroid Association guidelines. Patients for the study were recruited at an endocrinology department in Xi'an, China. Each patient gave around 9 milliliters of peripheral blood, collected in an EDTA anticoagulant tube. PBMCs were isolated by Ficoll Paque Plus density gradient separation without further T cell sorting. An Agilent 2100 Bioanalyzer and agarose gel were used to check RNA quality, while a NanoDrop 2000 measured RNA concentration.

The TCR originated in a female donor with Graves disease. Rearrangement joined TRBV6-5 to TRBJ2-2; the junction holds 8 bases that match TRBD2. Sequenced material: peripheral blood mononuclear cells (PBMCs), taken when the disease was refractory, from a patient treated with antithyroid drugs. The DNA is TGTGCCAGCAGTTACACTGGGACTAGAGCTAACACCGGGGAGCTGTTTTTT. This is translated as CASSYTGTRANTGELFF.